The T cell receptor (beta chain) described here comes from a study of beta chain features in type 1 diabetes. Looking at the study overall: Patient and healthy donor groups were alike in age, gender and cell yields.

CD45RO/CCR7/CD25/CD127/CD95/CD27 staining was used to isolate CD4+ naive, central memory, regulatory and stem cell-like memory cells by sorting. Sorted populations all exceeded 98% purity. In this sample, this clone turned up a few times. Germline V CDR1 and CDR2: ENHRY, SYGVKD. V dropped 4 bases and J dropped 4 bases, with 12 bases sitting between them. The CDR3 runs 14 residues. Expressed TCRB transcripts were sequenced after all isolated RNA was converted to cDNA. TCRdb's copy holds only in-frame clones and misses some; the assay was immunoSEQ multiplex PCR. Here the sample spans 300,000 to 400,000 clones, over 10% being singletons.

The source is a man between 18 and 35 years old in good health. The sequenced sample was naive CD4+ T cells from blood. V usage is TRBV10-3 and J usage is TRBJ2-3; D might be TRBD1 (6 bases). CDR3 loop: CAISVRTAPDTQYF. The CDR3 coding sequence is TGTGCCATCAGTGTGAGGACAGCTCCAGATACGCAGTATTTT.